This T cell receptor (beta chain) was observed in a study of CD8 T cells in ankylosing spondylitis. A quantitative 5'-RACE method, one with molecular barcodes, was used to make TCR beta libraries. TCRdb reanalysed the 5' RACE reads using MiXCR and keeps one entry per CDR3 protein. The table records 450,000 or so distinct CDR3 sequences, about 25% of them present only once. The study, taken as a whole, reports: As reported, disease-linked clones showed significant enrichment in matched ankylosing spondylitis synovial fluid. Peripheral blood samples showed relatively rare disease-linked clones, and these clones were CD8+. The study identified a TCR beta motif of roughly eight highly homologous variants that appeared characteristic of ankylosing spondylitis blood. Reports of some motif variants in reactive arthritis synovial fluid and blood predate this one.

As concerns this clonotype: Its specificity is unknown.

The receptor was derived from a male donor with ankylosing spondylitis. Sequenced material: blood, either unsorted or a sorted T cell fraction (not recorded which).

CDR3 region: CAWSWGSTAFF. CDR3 bases: TGTGCCTGGAGTTGGGGGTCTACAGCTTTCTTT. The chain joins TRBV30 to TRBJ1-1; D perhaps matches TRBD1 (5 bases). The CDR3 sequence is 11 residues long. Germline assignment: CDR1 GTSNPN and CDR2 SVGIG (reference sequence). The ends were cut back, 2 bases at V and 10 bases at J, with 11 bases in the middle.